The TCR beta chain described here comes from a study of Graves' ophthalmopathy and Graves' hyperthyroidism. PBMCs were density-gradient isolated from roughly 10 ml fresh blood. This clonotype was found many times. Its antigen is currently unknown. Amplified TCR beta CDR3 regions were obtained using RNA transcripts as template. The authors performed first-round RT-PCR with HTBI primers and then a second-round multiplex PCR. TCRdb re-called the multiplex PCR reads with MiXCR, one entry per CDR3 protein. In the table there are approximately 150,000 distinct CDR3 sequences, 35% to 50% of which are singletons. With V trimmed by 6 bases and J by 2 bases, 5 bases remained unmatched. CDR1 is MNHEY, CDR2 SVGAGI, per germline. The CDR3 spans 14 residues. Study results and caveats: Most thyroid clonotypes with frequency above 0.001 were detected in blood too. Both a roughly 66% sensitivity and a 72.22% specificity characterized the model's predictions of ophthalmopathy progression.

This TCR was sampled from a man aged 25-45 years with Graves' ophthalmopathy. Sequences were obtained from peripheral blood. This chain uses TRBV6-5 with TRBJ2-7, with 9 bases lining up with TRBD1. CDR3: CASSKGTGPYEQYF. CDR3 DNA sequence: TGTGCCAGCAGCAAAGGGACAGGGCCCTACGAGCAGTACTTC.